This record concerns one T cell receptor (beta chain) sequence. This clone's antigen is unknown. Per-nucleotide qualities are absent, and no much larger clonotype sits a single base away. The data belong to a study of T cell repertoires in cytomegalovirus infection (dated by TCRdb to the late 2010s). Looking at the study overall: Donor HLA type was relevant to the analysis, because carriage of CMV infection together with the matching HLA type was indicated by public TCR beta signatures.

TCRdb shows the sequencer as Illumina HiSeq 1500. TCRdb applied fastp at Q25 and MiXCR to the public reads, then kept only in-frame beta chains. Rows are combined by CDR3 protein, so each entry shows the most common genes and DNA. This sample comprises 150,000 to 180,000 distinct CDR3 sequences, less than 25% of them detected only once. The ten largest clones add up to about 10% of the sample. The CDR3 goes from the cysteine to the phenylalanine over 15 residues. The only DNA kept is the CDR3, 45 bases in frame from the first base. CDR1 and CDR2 are drawn from the germline V gene: KGHSH, LQKENI. Cut back by 2 bases and 4 bases, the V and J ends lie 11 bases apart. The paper as a whole reports these results and caveats: In the ex vivo response, HLA-C-restricted CMV-specific TCR beta clonotypes were dominant, and in two of eight donors the single most frequent clonotype came from this HLA-C-restricted group. Cumulative frequency of public TCR beta family members discriminated carriers of CMV infection plus the relevant HLA type in this cohort and an independent roughly 330-donor cohort.

The TCR originated in a human donor in good health (CMV status not recorded). Some clones in this sample may be carry-over from other donors' samples. The chain was built from TRBV18 and TRBJ2-2; the D gene cannot be named for sure. The sequencing sample was made of PBMCs. The CDR3 region reads CASSPNPGSTGELFF. Here is the DNA: TGTGCCAGCTCACCAAACCCCGGGTCCACCGGGGAGCTGTTTTTT.